One T cell receptor (beta chain) is described in this entry. Looked up from germline, CDR1 is KGHSH and CDR2 is LQKENI. This CDR3 region has 13 residues. Trimming removed 0 bases at V and 6 bases at J, with 9 bases between. The data derive from a study of T cells in Graves' hyperthyroidism and ophthalmopathy. Template material for amplifying TCR beta CDR3 regions consisted of RNA transcripts. Researchers ran a first-round RT-PCR on the TCR CDR3 using the HTBI primer set. TCRdb independently ran MiXCR on the multiplex PCR reads; one entry per CDR3 protein. This sample has more than 500,000 distinct CDR3 sequences, with roughly 14% found just once.

Sequenced sample: blood. The clonotype was recovered from a middle-aged woman with Graves' ophthalmopathy. The chain couples TRBV18 to TRBJ2-7; D call uncertain. This CDR3 reads CASSPPSRREQYF. CDR3 bases: TGTGCCAGCTCACCACCCTCCCGTCGCGAGCAGTACTTC.